Listed here is a single TCR beta chain. This CDR3 contains 14 residues. The germline CDR1 and CDR2 sequences are SGHTA and FQGNSA. The V and J ends lost 4 bases and 7 bases, in that order; junction bases with no gene match: 5. This table comes from immunoSEQ multiplex PCR, and its TCRdb copy is limited to in-frame clones, with some not included. The data hold about 150,000 clones, with under 90% observed a single time. These data are taken from a study of blood T cell repertoires in COVID-19. Study at large: The United States, Italy and Spain were the sources of the acute and convalescent COVID-19 samples.

The origin of this receptor is a man between 45 and 60 years old who had recovered from COVID-19. This rearrangement joins TRBV7-2 to TRBJ1-4; 8 bases line up with TRBD1. The sequenced sample consisted of PBMCs or T cells enriched from blood (not recorded which). The CDR3 here is CASSSQGDGEKLFF. The CDR3 coding sequence is TGTGCCAGCAGCTCACAGGGGGATGGTGAAAAACTGTTTTTT. The full variable domain, rest sourced from reference TRBV7-2 and TRBJ1-4, is GAGVSQSPSNKVTEKGKDVELRCDPISGHTALYWYRQSLGQGLEFLIYFQGNSAPDKSGLPSDRFSAERTGGSVSTLTIQRTQQEDSAVYLCASSSQGDGEKLFFGSGTQLSVL.